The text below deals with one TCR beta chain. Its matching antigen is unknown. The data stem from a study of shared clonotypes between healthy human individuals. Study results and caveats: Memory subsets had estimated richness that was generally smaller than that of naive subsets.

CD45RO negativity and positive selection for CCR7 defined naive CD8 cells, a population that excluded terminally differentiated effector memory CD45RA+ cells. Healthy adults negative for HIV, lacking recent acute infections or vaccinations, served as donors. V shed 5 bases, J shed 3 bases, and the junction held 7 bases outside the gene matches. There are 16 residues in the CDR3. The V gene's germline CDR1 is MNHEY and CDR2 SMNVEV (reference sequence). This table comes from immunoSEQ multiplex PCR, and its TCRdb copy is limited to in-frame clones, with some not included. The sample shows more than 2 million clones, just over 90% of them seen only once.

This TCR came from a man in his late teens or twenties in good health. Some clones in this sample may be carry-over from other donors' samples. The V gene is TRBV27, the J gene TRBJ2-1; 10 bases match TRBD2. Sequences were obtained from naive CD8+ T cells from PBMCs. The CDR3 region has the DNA TGTGCCAGCAGTCCTGGACGGACTAGCGGCTACAATGAGCAGTTCTTC. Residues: CASSPGRTSGYNEQFF.